One sample yielded the 13 T cell receptor beta chains listed below, sequenced in a study of tumor-infiltrating lymphocytes in primary liver carcinoma. They got blood RNA out of unsorted whole blood and also pulled out germline DNA. TCR beta cDNA came from roughly 0.45 ug total RNA, primed with a constant-region primer. What produced the TCR beta libraries was three nested multiplex PCR rounds using slightly modified ARM-PCR. For 10 cycles apiece, the opening two PCR rounds ran with TRBV1-TRBV30 forward primers and a C-beta reverse primer. MiXCR, applied by TCRdb to the multiplex PCR reads, yields one record per CDR3 protein. The sample lists fewer than 350,000 distinct CDR3 sequences, more than 55% seen once, with roughly 9% in the top ten. The sequenced sample consisted of peripheral blood. The receptor source for this set is a middle-aged man with primary liver carcinoma and hepatitis B virus infection.

In this sample, this clonotype turned up a few times. V and J are TRBV28 and TRBJ2-7, with 7 bases aligning to TRBD1. Trimming at V came to 3 bases and at J to 0 bases, leaving 8 bases not matched to a gene. The germline CDR1 and CDR2 sequences are MDHEN and SYDVKM. The length of the CDR3 is 16 residues. CDR3 region: CASSFPSGTDSYEQYF. Written as DNA, the CDR3 is TGTGCCAGCAGTTTCCCCTCCGGGACAGACTCCTACGAGCAGTACTTC. Complete variable domain (other parts from reference TRBV28 and TRBJ2-7): DVKVTQSSRYLVKRTGEKVFLECVQDMDHENMFWYRQDPGLGLRLIYFSYDVKMKEKGDIPEGYSVSREKKERFSLILESASTNQTSMYLCASSFPSGTDSYEQYFGPGTRLTVT.

The genes are TRBV11-1 and TRBJ2-5; perhaps TRBD1 as D (5 bases). Germline V gene lookup returns CDR1 SGHAT and CDR2 FQDESV (reference sequence). Trimming stripped 6 bases from V and 2 bases from J, with 19 bases between. There are 16 residues in the CDR3. The CDR3 sequence: CASSQGHGVIQETQYF. Written as DNA, the CDR3 is TGTGCCAGCAGTCAAGGACATGGGGTAATTCAAGAGACCCAGTACTTC.

About this clonotype itself: The CDR3 carries no conserved terminal phenylalanine or tryptophan, so it likely arises from a read error. This chain uses TRBV28 with TRBJ2-7; 10 positions match TRBD1. Germline CDR1 MDHEN, CDR2 SYDVKM. This CDR3 spans 15 amino acids. CDR3: CATSLLGTGDYEQYS. The CDR3 DNA is TGTGCCACCAGTTTATTGGGGACAGGGGACTACGAGCAGTACTCC.

Concerning this clonotype itself: One base away lies a much larger clone, so this may be a sequencing read error. The CDR3 spells CAGSQVRGQYEQYF. The CDR3 nucleotides read TGTGCCGGCAGCCAAGTAAGGGGGCAGTACGAGCAGTACTTC. The chain links TRBV4-2 to TRBJ2-7; 7 bases align to TRBD1. CDR3 size: 14 residues. Germline-derived CDR1 and CDR2 are LGHNA and YNFKEQ.

The chain joins TRBV28 to TRBJ2-3, with unresolved D. CDR3 length: 15 amino acids. V dropped 3 bases and J dropped 6 bases, with 16 bases sitting between them. Germline CDR1 MDHEN, CDR2 SYDVKM. CDR3 loop: CASSFSLAGVDTQYF. In DNA, the CDR3 is TGTGCCAGCAGTTTCTCCCTCGCTGGGGTCGATACGCAGTATTTT.

About this clonotype: Given a much more abundant clone one base away, this may be a read error. The chain links TRBV12-3 or TRBV12-4 to TRBJ2-2, with D possibly TRBD1 on 7 matching bases. The CDR3 loop spans 16 amino acids. Trimming stripped 5 bases from V and 9 bases from J, with 22 bases between. CDR3 nucleotide sequence: TGTGCCAGCAGTCTGGACAGGCCCGAGGGGGGCAGGGAGCTGTTTTTT. Protein product: CASSLDRPEGGRELFF.

This clonotype was counted a few times. The rearrangement links TRBV12-3 or TRBV12-4 to TRBJ2-2; D uncertain. Deletions cut 3 bases from V and 4 bases from J, with 12 bases between. The CDR3 runs 15 residues. The CDR3 sequence is CASSFSPLSTGELFF. DNA of the CDR3: TGTGCCAGCAGTTTCTCGCCACTGAGCACCGGGGAGCTGTTTTTT.

In regard to this clonotype: A read error is possible here, since a much larger clone lies one base away. This chain connects TRBV29-1 to TRBJ1-1; 8 nucleotides line up with TRBD1. The CDR3 runs 13 residues. J lost 4 bases, V lost 4 bases, and 5 bases had no gene match. In germline, CDR1 is SQVTM, CDR2 ANQGSEA. Here the CDR3 reads CSVGQGTSTEAFF. The DNA for the CDR3 is TGCAGCGTTGGACAGGGGACTAGCACTGAAGCTTTCTTT.

CDR3 DNA sequence: TGCGCCAGCAGCTTGGGTAGGCAGCAAGAGACCCAGTACTTC. Protein product: CASSLGRQQETQYF. The J gene is TRBJ2-5, the V gene TRBV5-1; D not certain. Deletions cut 0 bases from V and 2 bases from J, with 8 bases between. The CDR3 totals 14 residues. In germline, CDR1 is SGHRS, CDR2 YFSETQ.

V gene TRBV5-6 combines with J gene TRBJ1-1; the D is unclear. Germline lookup yields CDR1 SGHDT and CDR2 YYEEEE. The V gene lost 5 bases and the J gene lost 1 base, with 18 bases spanning the gap. The CDR3 consists of 16 residues. CDR3 amino acids: CASSLGAWTSNTEAFF. The CDR3 nucleotides are TGTGCCAGCAGTCTTGGAGCATGGACCTCGAACACTGAAGCTTTCTTT.

This clonotype was seen repeatedly, ten times or more. The CDR3 reads CASSAGVWTGELFF. In DNA form, the CDR3 reads TGTGCCAGCTCAGCGGGGGTTTGGACCGGGGAGCTGTTTTTT. The V and J genes are TRBV12-3 or TRBV12-4 and TRBJ2-2; 8 nucleotides match TRBD2. The CDR3 is made up of 14 amino acids. Trimming removed 8 bases from V and 5 bases from J; junction bases left unmatched: 7.

This clonotype was detected many times. The chain recombines TRBV6-5 with TRBJ2-7, with 9 bases lining up with TRBD1. CDR3 length: 15 amino acids. Trimming at V came to 5 bases and at J to 2 bases, leaving 7 bases not matched to a gene. Germline CDR1 is MNHEY and CDR2 is SVGAGI. DNA for the CDR3: TGTGCCAGCAGTCCCTCCGGGACAGGGACCTACGAGCAGTACTTC. As protein: CASSPSGTGTYEQYF.

This clonotype has a single count. This may be a read error, as it is one base from a much larger clone. This chain joins TRBV10-3 and TRBJ2-3; TRBD2 matches 11 bases. This CDR3 is built from 17 residues. The germline V gene has CDR1 ENHRY and CDR2 SYGVKD. The CDR3 sequence: CAISGGSLAGGPDMQYF. Written as DNA, the CDR3 is TGTGCCATCAGTGGAGGTTCCCTAGCGGGAGGCCCAGATATGCAGTATTTT.